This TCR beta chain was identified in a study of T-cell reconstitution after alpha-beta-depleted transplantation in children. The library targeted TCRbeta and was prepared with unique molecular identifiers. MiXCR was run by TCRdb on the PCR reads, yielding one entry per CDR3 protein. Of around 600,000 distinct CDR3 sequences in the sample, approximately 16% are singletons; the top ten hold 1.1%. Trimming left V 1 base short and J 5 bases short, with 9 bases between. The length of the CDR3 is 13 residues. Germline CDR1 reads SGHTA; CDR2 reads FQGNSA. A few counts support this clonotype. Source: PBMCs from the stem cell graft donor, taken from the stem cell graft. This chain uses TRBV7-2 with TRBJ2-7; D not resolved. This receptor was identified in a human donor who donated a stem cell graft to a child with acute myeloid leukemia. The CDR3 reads CASSLGVWNEQYF. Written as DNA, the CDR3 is TGTGCCAGCAGCTTAGGCGTATGGAACGAGCAGTACTTC.